This T cell receptor beta chain was profiled in a study of blood T cell repertoires in COVID-19. Here immunoSEQ multiplex PCR was the method, and the copy in TCRdb shows in-frame clones only, minus some. The sample consists of about 130,000 clones, over 80% of them appearing once. The CDR3 is 17 residues long. The germline V gene has CDR1 GTSNPN and CDR2 SVGIG (reference sequence). Losses at the gene ends were 2 bases for V and 6 bases for J; bases not matched to a gene: 18. This clonotype originated in a man in his fifties or sixties with acute or convalescent COVID-19. The chain uses TRBV30 and TRBJ1-1, with 7 bases that match TRBD1. Sequencing was done on a sample of peripheral blood. CDR3 sequence (DNA): TGTGCCTGGAGTTACCCGGGGACAGAAAAACCTTTCTCTGAAGCTTTCTTT. Translating it yields CAWSYPGTEKPFSEAFF. Looking up the rest from reference TRBV30 and TRBJ1-1 gives the full variable domain: SQTIHQWPATLVQPVGSPLSLECTVEGTSNPNLYWYRQAAGRGLQLLFYSVGIGQISSEVPQNLSASRPQDRQFILSSKKLLLSDSGFYLCAWSYPGTEKPFSEAFFGQGTRLTVV.